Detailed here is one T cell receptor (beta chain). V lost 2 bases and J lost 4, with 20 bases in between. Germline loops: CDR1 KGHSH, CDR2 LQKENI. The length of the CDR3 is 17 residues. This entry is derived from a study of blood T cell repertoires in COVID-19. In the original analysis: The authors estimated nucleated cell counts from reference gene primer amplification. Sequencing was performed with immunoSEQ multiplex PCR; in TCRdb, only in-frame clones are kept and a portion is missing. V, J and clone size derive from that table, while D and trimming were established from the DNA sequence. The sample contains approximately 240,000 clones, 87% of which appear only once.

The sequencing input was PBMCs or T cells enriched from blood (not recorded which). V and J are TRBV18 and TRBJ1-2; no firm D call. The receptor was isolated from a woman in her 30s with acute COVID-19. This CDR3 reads CASSPIGSSAGLYGYTF. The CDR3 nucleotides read TGTGCCAGCTCACCAATCGGTAGCAGCGCCGGCCTCTATGGCTACACCTTC.